These 16 T cell receptor beta chains share one sample of origin, sequenced in a study of blood T cell repertoires in COVID-19. This table comes from immunoSEQ multiplex PCR, and its TCRdb copy is limited to in-frame clones, with some not included. The repertoire consists of some 150,000 clones, with 80% to 90% occurring once and the leading ten covering 3.7%. Sequenced material: peripheral blood. These receptors came from a man younger than 35 with active or convalescent COVID-19.

The genes are TRBV2 and TRBJ1-1; D is unclear. Between the trimmed V and J ends, which lost 4 bases and 0 bases, there was a span of 6 bases. This CDR3 comprises 13 residues. Germline V CDR1 and CDR2: SNHLY, FYNNEI. The CDR3 spells CASSVGMNTEAFF. The CDR3 DNA reads as TGTGCCAGCAGTGTGGGCATGAACACTGAAGCTTTCTTT.

This chain links TRBV6-6 with TRBJ1-6; D not resolved. The CDR3 runs to 13 residues. Trimming took 10 bases from V and 8 from J, leaving 15 bases between them. CDR1 is MNHNY and CDR2 is SVGAGI in the germline V gene (reference sequence). CDR3 in amino acids: CAITKASDSPLHF. The CDR3 bases are TGTGCCATCACCAAAGCCTCGGATTCACCCCTCCACTTT.

The chain joins TRBV27 to TRBJ2-1; TRBD1 might be the D (6 bases). The V end was cut by 4 bases, the J end by 9 bases, with 19 bases between. The germline V gene has CDR1 MNHEY and CDR2 SMNVEV (reference sequence). This CDR3 spans 15 amino acids. The CDR3 region has the DNA TGTGCCAGCAGTTCTCTTACCCAGGGGAACGGTGAGCAGTTCTTC. This sequence encodes CASSSLTQGNGEQFF.

The chain combines TRBV11-1 with TRBJ2-5, with D tentatively TRBD2 (6 bases). Trimming cost V 3 bases and J 5 bases, with 13 bases left between them. From germline, CDR1 is SGHAT and CDR2 FQDESV (reference sequence). This CDR3 region has 14 residues. CDR3 residues: CASSFGGYWETQYF. CDR3 nucleotides: TGTGCCAGCAGCTTCGGAGGGTATTGGGAGACCCAGTACTTC.

This chain connects TRBV5-8 to TRBJ2-7; tentative D call: TRBD2 (6 bases). CDR1 and CDR2 from the germline V gene are SGHTS and YDEGEE. The V and J ends lost 4 bases and 3 bases respectively, with 14 bases between them. CDR3 size: 14 residues. In DNA, the CDR3 is TGTGCCAGCAGCGAGGGGAGGTCATACTACGAGCAGTACTTC. It translates to CASSEGRSYYEQYF.

CDR3 DNA sequence: TGTGCCAGCAGTGAGGGACAAACTCCCGGAAACACCATATATTTT. This codes for CASSEGQTPGNTIYF. The rearrangement links TRBV6-1 to TRBJ1-3; a possible D gene is TRBD1 (6 bases). Trimming cost V 3 bases and J 4 bases, with 13 bases left between them. There are 15 residues in the CDR3. Germline loops: CDR1 MNHNS, CDR2 SASEGT.

The V and J genes are TRBV11-3 and TRBJ1-1; 11 nucleotides agree with TRBD1. Germline-derived CDR1 and CDR2 are SGHNT and YENEEA. V lost 6 bases to trimming and J lost 5 bases; unmatched junction nucleotides: 8. The CDR3 contains 15 residues. CDR3 residues: CASSLWDRGETEAFF. The CDR3 coding sequence is TGTGCCAGCAGTTTATGGGACAGGGGGGAGACTGAAGCTTTCTTT.

The chain recombines TRBV9 with TRBJ1-6; 7 positions match TRBD1. Germline V lookup: CDR1 SGDLS, CDR2 YYNGEE. The CDR3 is 13 amino acids. Unmatched junction bases numbered 4, after V lost 7 bases and J lost 6 bases. CDR3 protein: CASGTETNSPLHF. CDR3 nucleotides: TGTGCCAGCGGGACAGAGACTAATTCACCCCTCCACTTT.

The chain carries TRBV3-1 (or the pseudogene TRBV3-2) and TRBJ1-1; 7 nucleotides align to TRBD1. Trimming at V came to 2 bases and at J to 5 bases, leaving 5 bases not matched to a gene. The CDR3 has 14 amino acids. The germline CDR1 and CDR2 sequences are LGHDT and YNNKEL (reference sequence). The CDR3 DNA reads TGTGCCAGCAGCCAACGCACAGGGGAAACTGAAGCTTTCTTT. Translated, it gives CASSQRTGETEAFF.

A few counts support this clone. The chain is built from TRBV18 and TRBJ1-6; 9 nucleotides line up with TRBD1. Germline V lookup: CDR1 KGHSH, CDR2 LQKENI. After removal of 4 bases from V and 11 bases from J, the junction contained 12 bases not matched to a gene. The length of the CDR3 is 16 residues. The CDR3 nucleotides are TGTGCCAGCTCACAACTCCCCGGGACAGGGTTTACACCCCTCCACTTT. Protein: CASSQLPGTGFTPLHF.

The chain uses TRBV18 and TRBJ1-5; possible D gene TRBD1, 5 bases. This CDR3 has 14 residues. The germline V and J ends were trimmed by 0 bases and 6 bases, with 9 bases remaining between them. Germline-derived CDR1 and CDR2 are KGHSH and LQKENI. CDR3 nucleotide sequence: TGTGCCAGCTCACCACCAGGCAGGGCTCAGCCCCAGCATTTT. It translates to CASSPPGRAQPQHF.

CDR3 in amino acids: CASSFIEEFGNTIYF. CDR3 sequence (DNA): TGTGCCAGCAGTTTCATAGAAGAATTTGGAAACACCATATATTTT. The V gene is TRBV6-2 or TRBV6-3, the J gene TRBJ1-3, with D uncertain. CDR3 length: 15 residues. Germline V gives CDR1 MNHEY, CDR2 SVGEGT. Deletions cut 4 bases from V and 3 bases from J, with 13 bases between.

This clone appeared once. The rearrangement joins TRBV9 to TRBJ1-6; no clear D gene. The CDR3 length is 12 residues. V was clipped by 3 bases and J by 11 bases, with 9 bases between them. The V gene's germline CDR1 is SGDLS and CDR2 YYNGEE. DNA of the CDR3: TGTGCCAGCAGCGGATACGGGACACCCCTCCACTTT. Translating it yields CASSGYGTPLHF.

This rearrangement joins TRBV19 to TRBJ1-2; D is unclear. Germline V lookup: CDR1 LNHDA, CDR2 SQIVND (reference sequence). The V gene lost 6 bases and the J gene lost 5 bases, with 10 bases spanning the gap. The CDR3 loop spans 12 amino acids. The CDR3 nucleotides read TGTGCCAGTAGGCCCCCAGATTATGGCTACACCTTC. This gives the protein CASRPPDYGYTF.

This clone was seen more than once but under ten times. The chain has TRBV19 and TRBJ1-2; D is undetermined. This CDR3 contains 12 residues. The V end was cut by 5 bases, the J end by 1 base, with 5 bases between. CDR1 and CDR2 from the germline V gene are LNHDA and SQIVND (reference sequence). The CDR3 sequence is CASSPVNYGYTF. CDR3 in DNA: TGTGCCAGTAGTCCAGTTAACTATGGCTACACCTTC.

This chain connects TRBV3-1 (or the pseudogene TRBV3-2) to TRBJ1-4, with TRBD1 identical over 11 bases. V trimming: 4 bases; J trimming: 7 bases; junction bases outside the gene matches: 5. The CDR3 has 15 amino acids. Germline V gene sequence: CDR1 LGHDT, CDR2 YNNKEL (reference sequence). CDR3 sequence reads: CASSRTGGAGEKLFF. Written as DNA, the CDR3 is TGTGCCAGCAGCCGGACAGGGGGCGCAGGTGAAAAACTGTTTTTT.